One sample yielded the 20 T cell receptor beta chains listed below, sequenced in a study of T cell therapy after organ transplantation. Their antigens remain unidentified. TCRdb's copy holds only in-frame clones and misses some; the assay was immunoSEQ multiplex PCR. Here the sample spans over 20,000 clones, roughly 84% being singletons. Specified time point: 20-29 weeks after completion of therapy. The sample here was CD8+ T cells from blood, taken after autologous CMV-specific T cell therapy. These receptors were collected from a human patient who had received a solid organ transplant and had CMV disease. The graft donor may have given rise to some T cells.

The chain carries TRBV5-6 and TRBJ1-2, with no clear D. The CDR3 contains 16 residues. V was trimmed by 7 bases and J by 4 bases, leaving 23 bases between them. CDR1 is SGHDT and CDR2 is YYEEEE in the germline V gene. The CDR3 DNA reads TGTGCCAGCCGAGGGTCAGGAAACTTAATAACCTATGGCTACACCTTC. Translation gives CASRGSGNLITYGYTF. The variable domain in full, completed from reference TRBV5-6 and TRBJ1-2, reads DAGVTQSPTHLIKTRGQQVTLRCSPKSGHDTVSWYQQALGQGPQFIFQYYEEEERQRGNFPDRFSGHQFPNYSSELNVNALLLGDSALYLCASRGSGNLITYGYTFGSGTRLTVV.

The V and J genes are TRBV2 and TRBJ1-2, with D unresolved. The CDR3 has 13 residues. Deletions cut 8 bases from V and 3 bases from J, with 13 bases between. The germline CDR1 and CDR2 sequences are SNHLY and FYNNEI. The CDR3 loop reads CASPVDTYYGYTF. CDR3 coding DNA: TGTGCCAGCCCCGTAGACACTTACTATGGCTACACCTTC.

The chain combines TRBV28 with TRBJ2-1; 13 nucleotides agree with TRBD2. The CDR3 is 20 amino acids. V was clipped by 0 bases and J by 5 bases; unmatched bases: 13. Per the germline V gene, CDR1 is MDHEN and CDR2 is SYDVKM. In nucleotides, the CDR3 is TGTGCCAGCAGTTTATGGGGGAAAGGGACTAGCGGGATTCGGGACAATGAGCAGTTCTTC. It translates to CASSLWGKGTSGIRDNEQFF.

V gene TRBV19 combines with J gene TRBJ2-7; D perhaps matches TRBD2 (5 bases). The CDR3 is 13 residues long. Germline V lookup: CDR1 LNHDA, CDR2 SQIVND (reference sequence). V lost 3 bases and J 5 bases, leaving 11 bases between the germline ends. CDR3 nucleotides: TGTGCCAGTAGTATCTGGGCCGGGGACGAGCAGTACTTC. It yields the protein CASSIWAGDEQYF.

The chain is built from TRBV4-3 and TRBJ2-6, with D perhaps matching TRBD1 (6 bases). Germline V lookup: CDR1 LGHNA, CDR2 YSLEER. V was trimmed by 0 bases and J by 2 bases, leaving 8 bases between them. The CDR3 totals 16 residues. CDR3 DNA sequence: TGCGCCAGCAGCCAAGATGAGGGGGCTGGGGCCAACGTCCTGACTTTC. Translation gives CASSQDEGAGANVLTF.

This clone was observed a handful of times. The CDR3 sequence: CASSTIRGQPQHF. The CDR3, as DNA: TGTGCCAGTAGCACAATTAGGGGGCAGCCCCAGCATTTT. The chain employs TRBV19 and TRBJ1-5; D possibly corresponds to TRBD1 (6 bases). Trimming stripped 6 bases from V and 7 bases from J, with 13 bases between. CDR3 size: 13 residues. Germline V gives CDR1 LNHDA, CDR2 SQIVND (reference sequence).

This chain links TRBV14 with TRBJ2-3; 7 nucleotides line up with TRBD1. The CDR3 runs to 15 residues. Trimming at V came to 3 bases and at J to 5 bases, leaving 8 bases not matched to a gene. Germline V gene sequence: CDR1 SGHDN, CDR2 FVKESK. The CDR3, as DNA: TGTGCCAGCAGCCAGGGGACAGCCCGAGGAGATACGCAGTATTTT. This translates into CASSQGTARGDTQYF.

The rearrangement joins TRBV15 to TRBJ2-5; TRBD2 agrees at 8 bases. The CDR3 has 16 residues. With V trimmed by 5 bases and J by 1 base, 9 bases remained unmatched. Germline V gene data show CDR1 as LNHNV and CDR2 as YYDKDF (reference sequence). DNA of the CDR3: TGTGCCACCAGCCGACGGGGTAGCGGGGCCCAAGAGACCCAGTACTTC. Its translation is CATSRRGSGAQETQYF.

This chain links TRBV9 with TRBJ1-2; TRBD1 aligns across 7 bases. CDR1 is SGDLS and CDR2 is YYNGEE in the germline V gene. The V and J ends lost 0 bases and 2 bases, in that order; junction bases with no gene match: 7. The CDR3 contains 16 residues. The CDR3 region has the DNA TGTGCCAGCAGCGTAGCCCCGGGACAGTTCAACTATGGCTACACCTTC. It specifies CASSVAPGQFNYGYTF. Supplemented by reference TRBV9 and TRBJ1-2, the full variable domain reads DSGVTQTPKHLITATGQRVTLRCSPRSGDLSVYWYQQSLDQGLQFLIQYYNGEERAKGNILERFSAQQFPDLHSELNLSSLELGDSALYFCASSVAPGQFNYGYTFGSGTRLTVV.

V and J are TRBV19 and TRBJ2-1; no reliable D call. V was pared by 5 bases and J by 1 base, with 15 bases between. The CDR3 length is 16 residues. Germline-derived CDR1 and CDR2 are LNHDA and SQIVND (reference sequence). The CDR3 sequence: CASSLLPGPSYNEQFF. CDR3 sequence (DNA): TGTGCCAGTAGTCTCCTCCCGGGCCCGTCCTACAATGAGCAGTTCTTC.

J is TRBJ2-1 and V is TRBV9; 8 bases fit TRBD2. J was trimmed by 0 bases and V by 3 bases; bases with no gene match: 11. CDR1 and CDR2 (germline): SGDLS, YYNGEE. The CDR3 covers 18 residues. DNA for the CDR3: TGTGCCAGCAGCGCGCCAGGTAGCGGGATGAGCTCCTACAATGAGCAGTTCTTC. Residues: CASSAPGSGMSSYNEQFF.

The genes are TRBV5-4 and TRBJ2-2, with 7 bases fitting TRBD2. Germline trimming cut 5 bases from V and 0 bases from J; bases unmatched to any gene: 13. This CDR3 contains 18 residues. Germline lookup yields CDR1 SGHNT and CDR2 YYREEE (reference sequence). CDR3 protein: CASSAHGTRGANTGELFF. The CDR3, as DNA: TGTGCCAGCAGTGCCCACGGGACCCGGGGGGCGAACACCGGGGAGCTGTTTTTT.

The J gene is TRBJ1-5, the V gene TRBV6-1; the D is unclear. Germline CDR1 MNHNS, CDR2 SASEGT. The CDR3 is 17 residues long. The V gene lost 4 bases and the J gene lost 3 bases, with 19 bases spanning the gap. The DNA for the CDR3 is TGTGCCAGCAGTGTCCTTGGTTGGGGTACGCACAATCAGCCCCAGCATTTT. Protein product: CASSVLGWGTHNQPQHF.

Ten or more counts support this clone. The rearrangement uses TRBV18 and TRBJ2-5, with TRBD1 matching over 10 bases. This CDR3 comprises 17 residues. With 3 bases clipped from V and 2 bases from J, the junction kept 9 bases outside the gene matches. Germline-derived CDR1 and CDR2 are KGHSH and LQKENI. This CDR3 is CASSPWDRGLLQETQYF. The CDR3 bases are TGTGCCAGCTCACCTTGGGACAGGGGCCTTTTACAAGAGACCCAGTACTTC.

This chain connects TRBV5-6 to TRBJ2-1; 7 bases match TRBD2. Trimming cost V 4 bases and J 7 bases; bases outside gene matches: 2. This CDR3 region has 12 residues. CDR1 SGHDT and CDR2 YYEEEE come from the germline V gene. CDR3 coding DNA: TGTGCCAGCAGCGGAGCGGGAAATGAGCAGTTCTTC. The encoded protein is CASSGAGNEQFF.

The genes are TRBV27 and TRBJ2-7; 13 nucleotides match TRBD2. The V segment lost 4 bases and the J segment 4 bases; nucleotides outside the gene matches: 7. CDR1 MNHEY and CDR2 SMNVEV come from the germline V gene (reference sequence). CDR3 length: 16 amino acids. CDR3 region: CASSSRTSGRWYEQYF. CDR3 in DNA: TGTGCCAGCAGTTCACGGACTAGCGGGAGATGGTACGAGCAGTACTTC.

Only one count was recorded for this clone. This rearrangement joins TRBV9 to TRBJ2-3; possible D gene TRBD1, 6 bases. The CDR3 totals 16 residues. The germline CDR1 and CDR2 sequences are SGDLS and YYNGEE. Trimming removed 2 bases from V and 4 bases from J, with 17 bases in between. The CDR3: CASSVGADSIPDTQYF. In DNA form, the CDR3 reads TGTGCCAGCAGCGTGGGGGCAGATAGTATTCCAGATACGCAGTATTTT. The variable domain in full, with the rest retrieved from reference TRBV9 and TRBJ2-3, is DSGVTQTPKHLITATGQRVTLRCSPRSGDLSVYWYQQSLDQGLQFLIQYYNGEERAKGNILERFSAQQFPDLHSELNLSSLELGDSALYFCASSVGADSIPDTQYFGPGTRLTVL.

The chain has TRBV19 and TRBJ2-7; D possibly corresponds to TRBD1 (6 bases). CDR1 and CDR2 from the germline V gene are LNHDA and SQIVND (reference sequence). This CDR3 comprises 16 residues. With 4 bases removed from V and 1 base from J, the gap between germline ends came to 17 bases. The CDR3, as DNA: TGTGCCAGTAGTAGACCAGGGGTTGGGGGATCCTACGAGCAGTACTTC. Translated, it gives CASSRPGVGGSYEQYF.

The rearrangement joins TRBV27 to TRBJ1-1, with D perhaps matching TRBD1 (6 bases). Between the trimmed V and J ends, which lost 5 bases and 4 bases, there was a span of 11 bases. This CDR3 comprises 13 residues. Germline V gene sequence: CDR1 MNHEY, CDR2 SMNVEV (reference sequence). Written as DNA, the CDR3 is TGTGCCAGCAGTCAACAGGGACTCACTGAAGCTTTCTTT. Translated: CASSQQGLTEAFF.

The chain links TRBV15 to TRBJ2-3; TRBD2 might be the D (6 bases). The germline V and J ends were trimmed by 6 bases and 4 bases, with 20 bases remaining between them. This CDR3 contains 16 residues. Germline V CDR1 and CDR2: LNHNV, YYDKDF (reference sequence). The CDR3 region has the DNA TGTGCCACCAGATCCCCGGGCCCTACGGGAGCAGATACGCAGTATTTT. Protein sequence: CATRSPGPTGADTQYF.